Shown below are 2 T cell receptor beta chains from a single sample sequenced in a study of blood T cell repertoires in COVID-19. Clones were sequenced by immunoSEQ multiplex PCR, and TCRdb holds only the in-frame ones, with some missing. Here the sample spans around 200,000 clones, 86% being singletons. The sample consisted of peripheral blood. The source is a man between 65 and 85 years old with active or convalescent COVID-19.

The chain is built from TRBV30 and TRBJ2-2; the D gene is possibly TRBD2 (6 bases). CDR1 GTSNPN and CDR2 SVGIG come from the germline V gene (reference sequence). This CDR3 has 15 residues. Trimming pared 2 bases from V and 5 bases from J, leaving 15 bases between. CDR3 residues: CAWSRGGVITGELFF. The CDR3 DNA sequence: TGTGCCTGGAGTCGGGGAGGTGTAATTACCGGGGAGCTGTTTTTT.

The chain has TRBV4-3 and TRBJ1-6, with D uncertain. CDR1 and CDR2 from the germline V gene are LGHNA and YSLEER. The V end lost 0 bases, the J end lost 13 bases, and 10 bases lay between the germline ends. CDR3 length: 13 residues. This chain's CDR3 is CASSQDFSSPLHF. For the CDR3, the DNA is TGCGCCAGCAGCCAAGATTTTAGCTCTCCCCTCCACTTT.